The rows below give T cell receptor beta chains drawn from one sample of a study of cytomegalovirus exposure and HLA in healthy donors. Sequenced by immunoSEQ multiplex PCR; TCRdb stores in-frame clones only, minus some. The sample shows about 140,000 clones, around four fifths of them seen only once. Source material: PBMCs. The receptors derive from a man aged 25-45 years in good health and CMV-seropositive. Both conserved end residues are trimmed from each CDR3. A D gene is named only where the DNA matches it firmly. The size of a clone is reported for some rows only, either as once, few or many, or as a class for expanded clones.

CDR3 protein: ASSLGEGEIYGYT; V gene: TRBV5-4; clone size: .; D gene: .; CDR3 length: 13; J gene: TRBJ1-2
CDR3 protein: ASSLVPPGRSNQPQH; V gene: TRBV28; clone size: .; D gene: .; CDR3 length: 15; J gene: TRBJ1-5
CDR3 protein: ASSLARGDGYT; V gene: TRBV28; clone size: .; D gene: .; CDR3 length: 11; J gene: TRBJ1-2
CDR3 protein: ASSPGTGREQY; V gene: TRBV11-3; clone size: .; D gene: TRBD1; CDR3 length: 11; J gene: .
CDR3 protein: ASSLGTGRDTQY; V gene: TRBV6-1; clone size: few; D gene: TRBD1; CDR3 length: 12; J gene: TRBJ2-3
CDR3 protein: ASSLRSPQAYEQY; V gene: TRBV27; clone size: once; D gene: .; CDR3 length: 13; J gene: TRBJ2-7
CDR3 protein: ASSDRLRTDTYNEQF; V gene: TRBV5-1; clone size: .; D gene: .; CDR3 length: 15; J gene: TRBJ2-1
CDR3 protein: ASRRRTGDEQY; V gene: TRBV7-2; clone size: few; D gene: TRBD1; CDR3 length: 11; J gene: TRBJ2-7
CDR3 protein: ASSSGQGSYNEQF; V gene: TRBV5-4; clone size: .; D gene: TRBD1; CDR3 length: 13; J gene: TRBJ2-1
CDR3 protein: ASSHGQGWTEAF; V gene: TRBV14; clone size: .; D gene: TRBD1; CDR3 length: 12; J gene: TRBJ1-1
CDR3 protein: ASSSPIGISGGGYT; V gene: TRBV28; clone size: few; D gene: .; CDR3 length: 14; J gene: TRBJ1-2
CDR3 protein: ATSRDGGEPEKLF; V gene: TRBV15; clone size: .; D gene: .; CDR3 length: 13; J gene: TRBJ1-4
CDR3 protein: AWSAGTGNVEQY; V gene: TRBV30; clone size: .; D gene: TRBD1; CDR3 length: 12; J gene: TRBJ2-7
CDR3 protein: ASSVNTEAF; V gene: TRBV2; clone size: .; D gene: .; CDR3 length: 9; J gene: TRBJ1-1
CDR3 protein: ASSLTGTSGKSSYNEQF; V gene: TRBV7-6; clone size: .; D gene: TRBD2; CDR3 length: 17; J gene: TRBJ2-1
CDR3 protein: ASRQGQGGLNGYGYT; V gene: TRBV2; clone size: .; D gene: TRBD1; CDR3 length: 15; J gene: TRBJ1-2
CDR3 protein: ASLTSGGEETQY; V gene: TRBV10-2; clone size: once; D gene: TRBD2; CDR3 length: 12; J gene: TRBJ2-5
CDR3 protein: ASSLDSLANTGELF; V gene: TRBV6-6; clone size: .; D gene: .; CDR3 length: 14; J gene: TRBJ2-2
CDR3 protein: ASSGVAGYEDEQF; V gene: TRBV10-2; clone size: .; D gene: TRBD2; CDR3 length: 13; J gene: TRBJ2-1
CDR3 protein: ASSSGQQQETQY; V gene: TRBV13; clone size: once; D gene: .; CDR3 length: 12; J gene: TRBJ2-5
CDR3 protein: ASSLAFSGYGYT; V gene: TRBV5-1; clone size: .; D gene: .; CDR3 length: 12; J gene: TRBJ1-2
CDR3 protein: ASSLSAFRGEQY; V gene: TRBV28; clone size: few; D gene: .; CDR3 length: 12; J gene: TRBJ2-7
CDR3 protein: ASKYGQVPTNEKLF; V gene: TRBV2; clone size: .; D gene: TRBD1; CDR3 length: 14; J gene: TRBJ1-4
CDR3 protein: ASSYTGNEKLF; V gene: TRBV6-5; clone size: few; D gene: .; CDR3 length: 11; J gene: TRBJ1-4
CDR3 protein: ASSNDLAGGRRDTQY; V gene: TRBV7-2; clone size: .; D gene: TRBD2; CDR3 length: 15; J gene: TRBJ2-3
CDR3 protein: ASSGASGGAETQY; V gene: TRBV5-1; clone size: .; D gene: TRBD2; CDR3 length: 13; J gene: TRBJ2-5
CDR3 protein: ASSEGQGYEKLF; V gene: TRBV18; clone size: many; D gene: TRBD1; CDR3 length: 12; J gene: TRBJ1-4
CDR3 protein: ASSLGGGLAGFNEQF; V gene: TRBV21-1; clone size: .; D gene: .; CDR3 length: 15; J gene: TRBJ2-1
CDR3 protein: ASSLPGSTDTQY; V gene: TRBV28; clone size: once; D gene: .; CDR3 length: 12; J gene: TRBJ2-3
CDR3 protein: ASSLAPLNWDTQY; V gene: TRBV5-1; clone size: .; D gene: .; CDR3 length: 13; J gene: TRBJ2-3
CDR3 protein: ASSSAGSVYGYT; V gene: TRBV6-6; clone size: .; D gene: .; CDR3 length: 12; J gene: TRBJ1-2
CDR3 protein: ASSKEGLNTEAF; V gene: TRBV4-2; clone size: .; D gene: .; CDR3 length: 12; J gene: TRBJ1-1
CDR3 protein: ASSFQGNEQF; V gene: TRBV7-3; clone size: once; D gene: .; CDR3 length: 10; J gene: TRBJ2-1
CDR3 protein: ASSAMVETQY; V gene: TRBV2; clone size: .; D gene: .; CDR3 length: 10; J gene: TRBJ2-5
CDR3 protein: ASSQDAGTGLYEQY; V gene: TRBV4-1; clone size: .; D gene: TRBD1; CDR3 length: 14; J gene: TRBJ2-7
CDR3 protein: ASSPWGEGYT; V gene: TRBV6-5; clone size: .; D gene: .; CDR3 length: 10; J gene: TRBJ1-2
CDR3 protein: ASSLPWDRVNTGELF; V gene: TRBV28; clone size: .; D gene: TRBD1; CDR3 length: 15; J gene: TRBJ2-2
CDR3 protein: ASSSGQGGGYT; V gene: TRBV28; clone size: .; D gene: TRBD1; CDR3 length: 11; J gene: TRBJ1-2
CDR3 protein: ASSQDRLAGSGAQY; V gene: TRBV4-1; clone size: .; D gene: TRBD2; CDR3 length: 14; J gene: TRBJ2-3
CDR3 protein: ATRRGPNTDTQY; V gene: TRBV15; clone size: .; D gene: TRBD1; CDR3 length: 12; J gene: TRBJ2-3
CDR3 protein: ASSPEAGLRTEAF; V gene: TRBV7-9; clone size: .; D gene: .; CDR3 length: 13; J gene: TRBJ1-1
CDR3 protein: ASRERGASTDTQY; V gene: TRBV11-2; clone size: few; D gene: TRBD2; CDR3 length: 13; J gene: TRBJ2-3
CDR3 protein: ASTKRGARNTEAF; V gene: TRBV6-1; clone size: few; D gene: .; CDR3 length: 13; J gene: TRBJ1-1
CDR3 protein: ASSLLQGGGTEAF; V gene: TRBV28; clone size: .; D gene: TRBD1; CDR3 length: 13; J gene: TRBJ1-1
CDR3 protein: ASSLRGSSYNEQF; V gene: TRBV13; clone size: .; D gene: .; CDR3 length: 13; J gene: TRBJ2-1